The next 25 T cell receptor beta chains were all read from a single sample in a study of Tregs in tolerant kidney transplant recipients. The method was immunoSEQ multiplex PCR; TCRdb's version includes in-frame clones alone and lacks a portion of them. The sample yields about 64,000 clones, around 98% seen once. The source material was Tregs from blood, sampled before the transplant. The receptors were gathered from a human donor who received a combined kidney and bone marrow transplant.

The V gene is TRBV7-2, the J gene TRBJ2-7, with 7 positions matching TRBD1. The germline V gene encodes CDR1 SGHTA and CDR2 FQGNSA. V lost 4 bases to trimming and J lost 5 bases; unmatched junction nucleotides: 11. The CDR3 runs to 15 residues. For the CDR3, the DNA is TGTGCCAGCAGCTGGCCGGGCAGGGGGATCCACGAGCAGTACTTC. Its translation is CASSWPGRGIHEQYF.

The chain joins TRBV12-5 to TRBJ2-2; 9 positions match TRBD2. The germline gives CDR1 LGHNT, CDR2 FRNRAP. J lost 2 bases, V lost 0 bases, and 13 bases had no gene match. CDR3 length: 20 residues. DNA for the CDR3: TGTGCTAGTGGTTTGGTTTTTGCCAGCGGGGGGCGGAGTAACACCGGGGAGCTGTTTTTT. It translates to CASGLVFASGGRSNTGELFF.

This clone appeared a single time. The J gene is TRBJ1-2, the V gene TRBV10-3; 8 bases map to TRBD1. Trimming at V came to 2 bases and at J to 6 bases, leaving 5 bases not matched to a gene. The CDR3 has 14 amino acids. Germline values: CDR1 ENHRY, CDR2 SYGVKD. CDR3 residues: CAISEGWTGNGYTF. CDR3 bases: TGTGCCATCAGTGAGGGATGGACAGGGAATGGCTACACCTTC.

The V gene is TRBV27, the J gene TRBJ2-1; 13 nucleotides match TRBD2. CDR3 length: 14 residues. Germline V gives CDR1 MNHEY, CDR2 SMNVEV (reference sequence). Unmatched junction bases numbered 0, after V lost 6 bases and J lost 4 bases. CDR3 nucleotides: TGTGCCAGCAGGGGACTAGCGGGGTACAATGAGCAGTTCTTC. The encoded protein is CASRGLAGYNEQFF.

The rearrangement uses TRBV6-1 and TRBJ2-7, with a possible D match to TRBD1 (6 bases). CDR1 and CDR2 from the germline V gene are MNHNS and SASEGT. Trimming removed 7 bases at V and 2 bases at J, with 12 bases between. The CDR3 spans 13 residues. As DNA, the CDR3 is TGTGCCAGCAAGTCACAGGGAACCTACGAGCAGTACTTC. This translates into CASKSQGTYEQYF.

The chain carries TRBV18 and TRBJ2-5, with D maybe TRBD2 (6 bases). Germline V gene data show CDR1 as KGHSH and CDR2 as LQKENI. The CDR3 spans 16 residues. V was shortened by 2 bases and J by 5 bases, with 18 bases between the two germline ends. CDR3 DNA: TGTGCCAGCTCACCAAACCGGAGGGCCGGGGAGGAGACCCAGTACTTC. Translating gives CASSPNRRAGEETQYF.

This chain uses TRBV11-1 with TRBJ2-6, with D possibly TRBD2 on 5 matching bases. This CDR3 is 16 amino acids long. The V gene lost 6 bases and the J gene lost 0 bases, with 12 bases spanning the gap. Germline loops: CDR1 SGHAT, CDR2 FQDESV (reference sequence). The CDR3 DNA reads TGTGCCAGCAGTCCCCGACGGGGCTCTGGGGCCAACGTCCTGACTTTC. Residues: CASSPRRGSGANVLTF.

V gene TRBV7-8 combines with J gene TRBJ2-7; D perhaps matches TRBD2 (6 bases). Trimming pared 6 bases from V and 4 bases from J, leaving 13 bases between. This CDR3 region has 13 residues. The germline gives CDR1 SGHVS, CDR2 FQNEAQ. The CDR3 bases are TGTGCCAGCAGTCCCGTCGCGGGGTACGAGCAGTACTTC. Translated, it gives CASSPVAGYEQYF.

The chain carries TRBV6-1 and TRBJ2-3, with D possibly being TRBD1 (5 bases). Trimming removed 7 bases from V and 2 bases from J, with 10 bases in between. The germline CDR1 and CDR2 sequences are MNHNS and SASEGT. The CDR3 is 13 residues long. This chain's CDR3 is CASIWGNTDTQYF. The CDR3 DNA follows: TGTGCCAGCATTTGGGGCAACACAGATACGCAGTATTTT.

The gene calls are TRBV19 and TRBJ2-1; 9 bases fit TRBD1. The length of the CDR3 is 13 residues. The germline V gene encodes CDR1 LNHDA and CDR2 SQIVND (reference sequence). Germline trimming cut 4 bases from V and 9 bases from J; bases unmatched to any gene: 4. Here the CDR3 DNA reads TGTGCCAGTAGTAGAACAGGGGGCAGTGAGCAGTTCTTC. Amino acid sequence: CASSRTGGSEQFF.

The V gene is TRBV7-9, the J gene TRBJ1-1; D is perhaps TRBD1 (5 bases). CDR3 length: 13 amino acids. V dropped 5 bases and J dropped 10 bases, with 17 bases sitting between them. CDR1 is SEHNR and CDR2 is FQNEAQ in the germline V gene (reference sequence). CDR3 DNA sequence: TGTGCCAGCAGCCAACCTTGGGGGGTGGTAGCTTTCTTT. Protein: CASSQPWGVVAFF.

This clone showed up just a few times. The J gene is TRBJ1-3, the V gene TRBV2; possibly TRBD1 for D (5 bases). The CDR3 extends over 13 amino acids. V was trimmed by 7 bases and J by 0 bases, leaving 7 bases between them. Germline CDR1 SNHLY, CDR2 FYNNEI. The CDR3 DNA follows: TGTGCCAGCAAACAGGACTCTGGAAACACCATATATTTT. Protein: CASKQDSGNTIYF.

This chain joins TRBV7-2 and TRBJ1-1, with a possible D match to TRBD1 (6 bases). The germline V gene encodes CDR1 SGHTA and CDR2 FQGNSA. Trimming took 5 bases from V and 0 from J, leaving 10 bases between them. The CDR3 loop spans 14 amino acids. CDR3 loop: CASSPGQLNTEAFF. As DNA, the CDR3 is TGTGCCAGCAGCCCCGGACAGTTGAACACTGAAGCTTTCTTT. The complete variable domain, with remaining parts taken from reference TRBV7-2 and TRBJ1-1, reads GAGVSQSPSNKVTEKGKDVELRCDPISGHTALYWYRQSLGQGLEFLIYFQGNSAPDKSGLPSDRFSAERTGGSVSTLTIQRTQQEDSAVYLCASSPGQLNTEAFFGQGTRLTVV.

The rearrangement joins TRBV19 to TRBJ2-5; tentative D call: TRBD1 (6 bases). The CDR3 length is 15 residues. The germline V gene encodes CDR1 LNHDA and CDR2 SQIVND (reference sequence). With 5 bases removed from V and 0 bases from J, the gap between germline ends came to 13 bases. The CDR3, as DNA: TGTGCCAGTAGTGCCTTGAGGGGGAACCAAGAGACCCAGTACTTC. Protein product: CASSALRGNQETQYF.

The chain couples TRBV7-9 to TRBJ2-7; tentatively, D is TRBD2 (6 bases). V gave up 1 base and J gave up 1 base, with 11 bases separating them. The length of the CDR3 is 15 residues. CDR1 and CDR2 (germline): SEHNR, FQNEAQ (reference sequence). The CDR3 DNA sequence: TGTGCCAGCAGCTTAGTGTTGCGGGGATCCTACGAGCAGTACTTC. It encodes CASSLVLRGSYEQYF.

The CDR3 DNA sequence: TGCGCCAGCAGCCGCGCGACGGGTATGGCCGTCTTCGAAGCTTTCTTT. This gives the protein CASSRATGMAVFEAFF. V is TRBV4-1 and J is TRBJ1-1; D gene unclear. Germline CDR1 is MGHRA and CDR2 is YSYEKL. The CDR3 has 16 amino acids. Trimming removed 4 bases from V and 8 bases from J, with 23 bases in between.

The CDR3 spells CASSQEGLARLETQYF. In DNA, the CDR3 is TGCGCCAGCAGCCAAGAGGGACTAGCGAGGCTGGAGACCCAGTACTTC. The V call is TRBV4-1, the J call TRBJ2-5; TRBD2 aligns across 10 bases. The trim removed 0 bases at V and 5 bases at J, leaving 6 bases unmatched. This CDR3 comprises 16 residues. Germline assignment: CDR1 MGHRA and CDR2 YSYEKL.

The chain recombines TRBV6-6 with TRBJ2-6; D perhaps matches TRBD1 (5 bases). This CDR3 has 16 amino acids. Germline V gives CDR1 MNHNY, CDR2 SVGAGI (reference sequence). With 6 bases removed from V and 2 bases from J, the gap between germline ends came to 14 bases. The CDR3 region is CASSRSQTAGANVLTF. CDR3 DNA: TGTGCCAGCAGCCGATCTCAGACAGCTGGGGCCAACGTCCTGACTTTC.

The gene calls are TRBV28 and TRBJ1-5; 11 bases match TRBD1. J lost 6 bases, V lost 7 bases, and 8 bases had no gene match. Germline CDR1 MDHEN, CDR2 SYDVKM. The CDR3 covers 15 residues. CDR3 protein: CASKDRGRVSQPQHF. The CDR3 nucleotides are TGTGCCAGCAAGGACAGGGGGCGCGTAAGTCAGCCCCAGCATTTT.

This chain links TRBV7-6 with TRBJ1-6; D call uncertain. The CDR3 consists of 15 residues. Germline V lookup: CDR1 SGHVS, CDR2 FNYEAQ. The V gene lost 1 base and the J gene lost 10 bases, with 14 bases spanning the gap. DNA of the CDR3: TGTGCCAGCAGCTTAGAAGCCCGGGGAGGGTCACCCCTCCACTTT. Protein product: CASSLEARGGSPLHF.

V gene TRBV4-3 combines with J gene TRBJ2-1, with 9 nucleotides matching TRBD2. The CDR3 sequence is 16 residues long. Germline V gene lookup returns CDR1 LGHNA and CDR2 YSLEER. Losses at the gene ends were 6 bases for V and 1 base for J; bases not matched to a gene: 7. The CDR3 protein is CASSRGGVVSYNEQFF. The DNA for the CDR3 is TGCGCCAGCAGTCGCGGGGGGGTCGTGTCCTACAATGAGCAGTTCTTC.

The rearrangement joins TRBV5-6 to TRBJ1-2, with D unresolved. Germline CDR1 SGHDT, CDR2 YYEEEE. CDR3 size: 14 residues. Trimming removed 0 bases from V and 8 bases from J, with 14 bases in between. CDR3 coding DNA: TGTGCCAGCAGCTTGGGGGCGGGATTCGGGGGCTACACCTTC. Its protein product is CASSLGAGFGGYTF. The complete variable domain, with remaining parts taken from reference TRBV5-6 and TRBJ1-2, reads DAGVTQSPTHLIKTRGQQVTLRCSPKSGHDTVSWYQQALGQGPQFIFQYYEEEERQRGNFPDRFSGHQFPNYSSELNVNALLLGDSALYLCASSLGAGFGGYTFGSGTRLTVV.

This sequence joins TRBV5-4 and TRBJ2-1; 10 bases agree with TRBD2. Germline lookup yields CDR1 SGHNT and CDR2 YYREEE (reference sequence). J gave up 7 bases and V 5 bases, and 12 bases lay outside the gene matches. This CDR3 is built from 16 residues. The CDR3 loop is CASRFELAGKYNEQFF. The CDR3 DNA reads as TGTGCCAGCAGGTTCGAACTAGCGGGAAAGTATAATGAGCAGTTCTTC.

The chain couples TRBV9 to TRBJ2-7, with D tentatively TRBD2 (6 bases). Germline values: CDR1 SGDLS, CDR2 YYNGEE. Trimming took off 3 bases at V and 2 bases at J, with 12 bases between the two ends. The CDR3 extends over 14 amino acids. This CDR3 reads CASSGRDGTYEQYF. CDR3 DNA: TGTGCCAGCAGCGGGAGGGACGGCACCTACGAGCAGTACTTC.

The genes are TRBV7-2 and TRBJ2-7; no definite D call. CDR1 and CDR2 from the germline V gene are SGHTA and FQGNSA. This CDR3 comprises 14 residues. Deletions cut 1 base from V and 4 bases from J, with 11 bases between. CDR3 sequence reads: CASSLVVRNYEQYF. The CDR3 bases are TGTGCCAGCAGCTTAGTTGTCAGGAATTACGAGCAGTACTTC.